This TCR beta chain comes out of a study of T cells in localized non-small cell lung cancer. Study-wide points: Exceeding tumor, uninvolved adjacent lung had the highest T cell clonality.

Germline V lookup: CDR1 MNHGY, CDR2 SAAAGT. CDR3 length equals 14 residues. Trimming removed 6 bases from V and 7 bases from J; junction bases left unmatched: 7. Worth noting for this clone: Its target is not known.

Sequencing was performed with immunoSEQ multiplex PCR; in TCRdb, only in-frame clones are kept and a portion is missing. The table lists around 15,000 clones, roughly 90% of them singletons. The source of this sequence is a man between 40 and 75 years old with stage III lung adenocarcinoma. The sequencing here drew on peripheral blood mononuclear cells, taken before any cancer treatment. This chain connects TRBV6-8 to TRBJ2-2, with 8 bases fitting TRBD1. CDR3 protein: CASRDRGRNGELFF. DNA for the CDR3: TGTGCCAGCAGAGACAGGGGTAGGAACGGGGAGCTGTTTTTT.